These 24 T cell receptor beta chains originate from one sample sequenced in a study of T cells in Graves' hyperthyroidism and ophthalmopathy. The source material, RNA transcripts, was used to amplify TCR beta CDR3 regions. A first-round RT-PCR of the TCR CDR3 used the HTBI primer set. TCRdb fed the multiplex PCR reads into MiXCR, producing one record per CDR3 protein. The table records 700,000 to 850,000 distinct CDR3 sequences, around 40% of them present only once. The sequenced sample was blood. The receptor set was obtained from a woman aged 40 to 50 with Graves' hyperthyroidism.

At least ten counts were recorded for this clonotype. This rearrangement joins TRBV7-9 to TRBJ1-4, with D perhaps matching TRBD1 (6 bases). Trimming stripped 5 bases from V and 2 bases from J, with 12 bases between. The germline V gene encodes CDR1 SEHNR and CDR2 FQNEAQ (reference sequence). The CDR3 has 15 amino acids. CDR3 residues: CASSHDRSTNEKLFF. The CDR3 nucleotides are TGTGCCAGCAGCCATGACAGGAGTACTAATGAAAAACTGTTTTTT. Combining the CDR3 with reference TRBV7-9 and TRBJ1-4 gives the whole variable domain DTGVSQNPRHKITKRGQNVTFRCDPISEHNRLYWYRQTLGQGPEFLTYFQNEAQLEKSRLLSDRFSAERPKGSFSTLEIQRTEQGDSAMYLCASSHDRSTNEKLFFGSGTQLSVL.

This clonotype was seen a few times. J is TRBJ1-5 and V is TRBV7-3; D is unclear. The V end was cut by 5 bases, the J end by 4 bases, with 12 bases between. The length of the CDR3 is 14 residues. Germline loops: CDR1 SGHTA, CDR2 FQGTGA. The CDR3 DNA sequence: TGTGCCAGCAGCCCACGGTGGGAGAATCAGCCCCAGCATTTT. Translating gives CASSPRWENQPQHF.

The genes are TRBV20-1 and TRBJ1-3; D not certain. In germline, CDR1 is DFQATT, CDR2 SNEGSKA (reference sequence). V lost 4 bases and J 8 bases, leaving 9 bases between the germline ends. The CDR3 extends over 11 amino acids. CDR3 sequence (DNA): TGCAGTGCTATAGGTCTTGACACCATATATTTT. Protein: CSAIGLDTIYF.

This CDR3 is CASSTTGEMNTIYF. CDR3 bases: TGTGCCAGCTCAACTACAGGGGAGATGAACACCATATATTTT. The rearrangement joins TRBV18 to TRBJ1-3, with 7 nucleotides matching TRBD1. With V trimmed by 5 bases and J by 7 bases, 8 bases remained unmatched. This CDR3 is built from 14 residues. The germline V gene encodes CDR1 KGHSH and CDR2 LQKENI.

This chain links TRBV10-3 with TRBJ2-5, with D unclear. Trimming stripped 6 bases from V and 4 bases from J, with 12 bases between. This CDR3 comprises 13 residues. Germline lookup yields CDR1 ENHRY and CDR2 SYGVKD. The CDR3 region is CAISPTLGETQYF. The CDR3 DNA sequence: TGTGCCATCAGCCCAACACTCGGAGAGACCCAGTACTTC.

This clonotype came up many times. This CDR3 reads CASSPATGDASPLHF. The CDR3 coding sequence is TGCGCCAGCAGCCCGGCGACAGGGGATGCGTCACCCCTCCACTTT. The V call is TRBV5-1, the J call TRBJ1-6; 8 bases are shared with TRBD1. The ends lost 4 bases at V and 10 bases at J; junction bases unmatched: 10. The CDR3 extends over 15 amino acids. Germline V gene data show CDR1 as SGHRS and CDR2 as YFSETQ.

V is TRBV19 and J is TRBJ1-2; D is undetermined. The CDR3 is 14 residues long. Germline V CDR1 and CDR2: LNHDA, SQIVND (reference sequence). V dropped 4 bases and J dropped 1 base, with 10 bases sitting between them. The CDR3 nucleotides read TGTGCCAGTAGTACCGACGGCAATAACTATGGCTACACCTTC. Amino acids: CASSTDGNNYGYTF.

This clonotype appeared many times. The chain couples TRBV12-3 or TRBV12-4 to TRBJ1-5; possibly TRBD1 for D (6 bases). CDR3 length equals 14 residues. V was shortened by 2 bases and J by 7 bases, with 12 bases between the two germline ends. CDR3 protein: CASSLPGVRQPQHF. CDR3 coding DNA: TGTGCCAGCAGTTTACCAGGGGTTCGACAGCCCCAGCATTTT.

This sequence joins TRBV5-4 and TRBJ1-5; no firm D call. Germline CDR1 reads SGHNT; CDR2 reads YYREEE (reference sequence). The CDR3 has 14 amino acids. Trimming took off 4 bases at V and 4 bases at J, with 12 bases between the two ends. The CDR3 region is CASSIGPVNQPQHF. The DNA for the CDR3 is TGTGCCAGCAGCATTGGCCCCGTAAATCAGCCCCAGCATTTT.

This clonotype came up many times. The chain couples TRBV10-3 to TRBJ1-6; tentatively, D is TRBD1 (5 bases). The CDR3 totals 14 residues. The V gene's germline CDR1 is ENHRY and CDR2 SYGVKD. The V and J ends lost 6 bases and 8 bases respectively, with 14 bases between them. The CDR3 is CAISGDRGDSPLHF. Here the CDR3 DNA reads TGTGCCATCAGCGGGGATCGGGGGGATTCACCCCTCCACTTT.

This clonotype was seen only a few times. The rearrangement joins TRBV20-1 to TRBJ2-7; D is perhaps TRBD1 (6 bases). In germline, CDR1 is DFQATT, CDR2 SNEGSKA (reference sequence). Trimming removed 3 bases at V and 1 base at J, with 13 bases between. The CDR3 has 14 residues. CDR3 region: CSAREIQGSYEQYF. The CDR3 coding sequence is TGCAGTGCTAGGGAAATTCAGGGGTCCTACGAGCAGTACTTC.

This clonotype was seen at least ten times. The CDR3 reads CASRGSGSPYEQYF. The DNA of the CDR3 is TGTGCCAGCAGAGGGAGCGGGAGTCCGTACGAGCAGTACTTC. J is TRBJ2-7 and V is TRBV7-2; 8 nucleotides line up with TRBD2. The CDR3 length is 14 residues. The V gene's germline CDR1 is SGHTA and CDR2 FQGNSA. J was trimmed by 4 bases and V by 6 bases; bases with no gene match: 8. Full variable domain (rest looked up from reference TRBV7-2 and TRBJ2-7): GAGVSQSPSNKVTEKGKDVELRCDPISGHTALYWYRQSLGQGLEFLIYFQGNSAPDKSGLPSDRFSAERTGGSVSTLTIQRTQQEDSAVYLCASRGSGSPYEQYFGPGTRLTVT.

The V gene is TRBV6-4, the J gene TRBJ1-5, with D tentatively TRBD1 (6 bases). This CDR3 has 16 amino acids. Germline V CDR1 and CDR2: MRHNA, SNTAGT. Trimming left V 4 bases short and J 2 bases short, with 15 bases between. As DNA, the CDR3 is TGTGCCAGCAGTGGACAGGAGGTGGTAGGCAATCAGCCCCAGCATTTT. Residues: CASSGQEVVGNQPQHF.

V gene TRBV11-2 combines with J gene TRBJ2-7; D is undetermined. Germline V lookup: CDR1 SGHAT, CDR2 FQNNGV. V was clipped by 2 bases and J by 3 bases, with 5 bases between them. The length of the CDR3 is 12 residues. DNA of the CDR3: TGTGCCAGCAGCTTATATTACTACGAGCAGTACTTC. Protein sequence: CASSLYYYEQYF.

Ten or more counts support this clonotype. V and J are TRBV6-5 and TRBJ2-7; D might be TRBD1 (5 bases). The germline gives CDR1 MNHEY, CDR2 SVGAGI. This CDR3 contains 11 residues. Trimming removed 10 bases at V and 2 bases at J, with 9 bases between. CDR3 nucleotide sequence: TGTGCCACCAGCAGGGCCTACGAGCAGTACTTC. Protein product: CATSRAYEQYF.

In its sample, this clonotype was seen many times. The chain uses TRBV2 and TRBJ2-7, with TRBD2 as a possible D gene (6 bases). V lost 9 bases and J lost 5, with 20 bases in between. The CDR3 has 14 amino acids. Germline values: CDR1 SNHLY, CDR2 FYNNEI. For the CDR3, the DNA is TGTGCCAGTAGACCCGGGACTCTCGGAGACGAGCAGTACTTC. As protein: CASRPGTLGDEQYF.

This sequence joins TRBV10-3 and TRBJ2-7, with TRBD2 matching 7 bases. V was clipped by 5 bases and J by 3 bases; unmatched bases: 10. The length of the CDR3 is 15 residues. CDR1 and CDR2 (germline): ENHRY, SYGVKD. CDR3 sequence: CAISLDGGSGYEQYF. CDR3 DNA: TGTGCCATCAGTTTAGATGGCGGGAGTGGCTACGAGCAGTACTTC.

The chain uses TRBV6-1 and TRBJ1-2; D gene ambiguous. Germline assignment: CDR1 MNHNS and CDR2 SASEGT. The CDR3 length is 14 residues. The V end was cut by 2 bases, the J end by 5 bases, with 12 bases between. The CDR3 region has the DNA TGTGCCAGCAGTGAAAGAGACCGGCTTTATGGCTACACCTTC. Translated, it gives CASSERDRLYGYTF.

This clonotype showed up many times. The rearrangement links TRBV29-1 to TRBJ1-4; maybe TRBD1 (5 bases). The length of the CDR3 is 15 residues. Trimming removed 4 bases from V and 6 bases from J, with 18 bases in between. From germline, CDR1 is SQVTM and CDR2 ANQGSEA. In DNA, the CDR3 is TGCAGCGTTGGTGCAGGAGGGGCAAGGGATGAAAAACTGTTTTTT. Translating gives CSVGAGGARDEKLFF.

The rearrangement links TRBV7-9 to TRBJ2-7; 9 positions match TRBD2. The end of the DNA is better explained by TRBJ2-1, so the J call may be wrong. The CDR3 loop spans 14 amino acids. The germline V gene has CDR1 SEHNR and CDR2 FQNEAQ (reference sequence). The CDR3 DNA follows: TGTGCCAGCAGCCGTACAGCGGGAGGCACTGAGCAGTTCTTC. It encodes CASSRTAGGTEQFF.

Notes on this clonotype: One junction end does not reproduce the germline sequence, and a read error may be involved. The CDR3 nucleotides read TGCGCCAGCGGCCGGGACATTTCTGGCTACGCCTTC. Amino acids: CASGRDISGYAF. The V gene is TRBV5-1, the J gene TRBJ1-2, with D possibly TRBD1 on 6 matching bases. This CDR3 has 12 amino acids. CDR1 is SGHRS and CDR2 is YFSETQ in the germline V gene.

This chain uses TRBV28 with TRBJ1-4, with D tentatively TRBD1 (5 bases). Germline V gene sequence: CDR1 MDHEN, CDR2 SYDVKM. This CDR3 is built from 12 residues. V shed 8 bases and J shed 10 bases, with 14 bases lying between them. The CDR3 DNA sequence: TGTGCCAGCCCAACCAGGGACGGAAAACTGTTTTTT. It is translated as CASPTRDGKLFF. Variable domain in full (rest from reference TRBV28 and TRBJ1-4): DVKVTQSSRYLVKRTGEKVFLECVQDMDHENMFWYRQDPGLGLRLIYFSYDVKMKEKGDIPEGYSVSREKKERFSLILESASTNQTSMYLCASPTRDGKLFFGSGTQLSVL.

Written as DNA, the CDR3 is TGTGCCAGCAGCCTGAGATTTCGGCGGTCTGAAGCTTTCTTT. Translation gives CASSLRFRRSEAFF. The V gene is TRBV5-8, the J gene TRBJ1-1, with D hard to call. Trimming pared 4 bases from V and 6 bases from J, leaving 16 bases between. CDR3 length: 14 residues. CDR1 SGHTS and CDR2 YDEGEE come from the germline V gene.

The chain is built from TRBV7-9 and TRBJ2-7; no firm D call. The germline V and J ends were trimmed by 1 base and 2 bases, with 12 bases remaining between them. The CDR3 extends over 15 amino acids. Per germline, CDR1 SEHNR and CDR2 FQNEAQ (reference sequence). The chain's CDR3 is CASSLDRSAAYEQYF. Here the CDR3 DNA reads TGTGCCAGCAGCTTAGATAGGTCCGCAGCCTACGAGCAGTACTTC.